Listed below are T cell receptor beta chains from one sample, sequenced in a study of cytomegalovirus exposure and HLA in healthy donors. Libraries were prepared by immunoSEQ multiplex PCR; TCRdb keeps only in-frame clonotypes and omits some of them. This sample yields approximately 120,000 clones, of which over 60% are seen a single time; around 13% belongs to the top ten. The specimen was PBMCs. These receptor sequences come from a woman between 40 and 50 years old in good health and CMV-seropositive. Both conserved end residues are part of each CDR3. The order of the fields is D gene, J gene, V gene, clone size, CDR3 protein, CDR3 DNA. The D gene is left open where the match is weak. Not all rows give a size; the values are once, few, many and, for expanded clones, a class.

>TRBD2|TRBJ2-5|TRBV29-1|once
CSVEGEGLGTQYF
TGCAGCGTTGAAGGGGAGGGCTTGGGGACCCAGTACTTC
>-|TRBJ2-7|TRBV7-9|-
CASSLLQGTYEQYF
TGTGCCAGCAGCTTACTTCAGGGCACCTACGAGCAGTACTTC
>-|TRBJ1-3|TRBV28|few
CASSLPDSFSSGNTIYF
TGTGCCAGCAGTCTCCCGGACAGTTTTAGCTCTGGAAACACCATATATTTT
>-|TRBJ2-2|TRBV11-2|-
CASSFQWGQNTGELFF
TGTGCCAGCAGCTTTCAATGGGGACAGAACACCGGGGAGCTGTTTTTT
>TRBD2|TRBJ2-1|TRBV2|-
CASVRSSGNYNEQFF
TGTGCCAGCGTACGGTCTAGCGGGAACTACAATGAGCAGTTCTTC
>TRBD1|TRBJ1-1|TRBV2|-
CASSRGRTGVFTEAFF
TGTGCCAGCAGTCGAGGGCGGACAGGGGTGTTCACTGAAGCTTTCTTT
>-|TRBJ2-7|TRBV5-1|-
CASSLGLEQREQYF
TGCGCCAGCAGCTTGGGACTGGAACAAAGGGAGCAGTACTTC
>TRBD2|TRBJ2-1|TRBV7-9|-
CASSSPGLAGYNEQFF
TGTGCCAGCAGCTCTCCGGGACTAGCGGGTTACAATGAGCAGTTCTTC
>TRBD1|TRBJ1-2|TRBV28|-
CASSHGQGSYGYTF
TGTGCCAGCAGCCACGGACAGGGTAGCTATGGCTACACCTTC
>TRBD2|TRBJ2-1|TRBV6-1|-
CASSGRLAGGYNEQFF
TGTGCCAGCAGTGGGCGACTAGCGGGAGGATACAATGAGCAGTTCTTC